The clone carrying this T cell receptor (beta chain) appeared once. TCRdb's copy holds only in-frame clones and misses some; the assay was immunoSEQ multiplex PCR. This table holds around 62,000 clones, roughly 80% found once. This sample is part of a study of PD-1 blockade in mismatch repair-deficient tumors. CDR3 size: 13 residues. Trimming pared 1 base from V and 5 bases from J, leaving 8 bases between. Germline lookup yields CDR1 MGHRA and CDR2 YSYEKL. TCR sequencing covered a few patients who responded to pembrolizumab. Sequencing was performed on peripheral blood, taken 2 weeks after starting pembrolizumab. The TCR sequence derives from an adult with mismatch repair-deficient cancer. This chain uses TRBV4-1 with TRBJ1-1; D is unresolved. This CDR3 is CASSQARETEAFF. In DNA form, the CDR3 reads TGCGCCAGCAGCCAAGCCCGGGAAACTGAAGCTTTCTTT.